This T cell receptor beta chain was recorded in a study of T cells after yellow fever vaccination (dated by TCRdb to the late 2010s). For context, the study as a whole: The SMART-Seq v4 Ultra Low Input RNA kit was used to prepare libraries from fractions with low cell numbers. To follow T-cell clones before and after primary and booster YFV17D yellow fever vaccination, bulk TCR alpha and beta repertoires were sequenced over time. The cohort comprised two healthy male donors, one aged 18 to 30 and one aged 30 to 40 years. Blood was drawn at multiple timepoints before and after primary and secondary immunization, with bulk PBMC replicates and cell subsets isolated.

The investigation overall reported the following: Because only two donors were included in the study, the extent to which the findings can be generalized is limited. Computational filtering was needed because FACS-sorted repertoires could contain abundant contaminating clonotypes from the bulk population. A small fraction of clonotypes showed up in both the CD4 and CD8 compartments, probably as a result of convergent recombination. The secondary T-cell response was weaker than the primary response but faster, peaking on day 5 instead of day 15. After the booster, most of the clones that had expanded following primary vaccination were detected again (approximately 96% of CD4 and around 87% of CD8), which suggests that memory was broadly maintained.

Synthesis of TCR cDNA relied on 5'RACE template switching, a step that introduced a universal primer site along with unique molecular identifiers. Priming for cDNA synthesis came from both the TCR alpha and TCR beta constant segments. Two PCR steps were used to amplify libraries, with sample barcodes and sequencing adapters being added in the second step. Sequencing of libraries was done on Illumina HiSeq 2500 (2x100 bp) or NovaSeq (2x150 bp). In the authors' own workflow: Reads were demultiplexed and collapsed into UMI consensus sequences with MIGEC, and V(D)J alignment was performed with MiXCR. Using edgeR on replicate PBMC samples, clonotypes were called vaccine-responding if FDR was below 0.01 and the log2 fold change was above 5 up to day 15. Each bulk clonotype received a CD4 or CD8 identity based on whether the sequenced CD4 or CD8 repertoire contained that clonotype at higher abundance. In TCRdb, the public reads were trimmed at Q25 with fastp and aligned with MiXCR, with productive beta chains retained. Each CDR3 protein gets just one entry, which takes the most common genes and DNA from the rows behind it. The V and J calls were not made by the authors but by TCRdb's processing. Counted in this sample were 50,000 or so distinct CDR3 sequences; 7.4% of them appeared once. The ten largest clones represent around 28% of the sample.

In this sample, this clonotype turned up many times. This receptor's antigen is unknown. The record has no base qualities; no much larger clone is one base away. Counted from cysteine to phenylalanine, this CDR3 has 14 amino acids. The read is trimmed to its CDR3 DNA, 42 bases read in frame from base 1. The germline V gene (reference sequence) specifies MNHEY as CDR1 and SMNVEV as CDR2. After removal of 4 bases from V and 8 bases from J, the junction retains 4 bases not matched to a gene. What this sample's treatment or condition label stands for: live attenuated yellow fever vaccine strain. A standard Ficoll-Paque protocol was used to isolate PBMCs from peripheral blood. Dynabeads CD4 and CD8 positive selection kits were used to isolate the CD4 and CD8 T-cell fractions. RNA was extracted with TriZol from bulk PBMCs, CD4 and CD8 fractions, and dextramer-positive and dextramer-negative fractions.

Sample: CD8+ T cells sorted from PBMCs, taken around 15 days after the first yellow fever vaccination. The receptor was derived from a man younger than 35 who received the YFV17D yellow fever vaccine. The chain is encoded by TRBV27 joined to TRBJ1-6; 8 middle bases align to TRBD1. At the DNA level, the sequence is TGTGCCAGCAGTTCGGGACAGGTTCATTCACCCCTCCACTTT. It translates to CASSSGQVHSPLHF.